This TCR beta chain was sequenced during a study of CD8 T cells in Susac syndrome. From blood CD8+ and CD4+ T cells, the TCR beta chain was sequenced. Relapsing-remitting disease, either stable or active, was present in the multiple sclerosis controls, who were treatment-naive patients. With random hexamers, 0.5 to 1 ug RNA was reverse transcribed. Amplification of TCR beta CDR3 used immunoSEQ multiplex PCR across 54 Vbeta and 13 Jbeta. TCRdb reprocessed the immunoSEQ multiplex PCR reads with MiXCR, giving one entry per CDR3 protein. The table shows about 150,000 distinct CDR3 sequences, with 95% to 96% occurring only once. CDR1 SQVTM and CDR2 ANQGSEA come from the germline V gene. Trimming shortened V by 2 bases and J by 7 bases, and 11 bases separated the two germline ends. CDR3 length: 13 amino acids.

This rearrangement joins TRBV29-1 to TRBJ2-2; D might be TRBD2 (5 bases). The sequencing sample was made of CD8+ T cells from PBMCs. The receptor was derived from a human donor with multiple sclerosis. This CDR3 is CSVEPGIGGELFF. CDR3 nucleotide sequence: TGCAGCGTTGAACCGGGGATCGGCGGGGAGCTGTTTTTT.